The clone carrying this TCR beta chain showed up just a few times. Antigen: not known. The record originates from a study of vaccination effects on CD4 cells after COVID-19. The CDR3 is 15 amino acids. Germline V gene data show CDR1 as SGHRS and CDR2 as YFSETQ. V lost 3 bases and J lost 4, with 14 bases in between. Pools of viral peptides were used by the ViraFEST assay to expand antigen-specific CD4+ T cells ahead of sequencing. Cells that had been cultured for less than eleven days were the source of isolated CD4+ T cells. By PCR, the person was confirmed to have had SARS-CoV-2 infection between March and December 2020. The table came from immunoSEQ multiplex PCR; TCRdb's copy has only in-frame clones and leaves some out. The repertoire holds more than 35,000 clones, with around 66% as singletons.

The rearrangement uses TRBV5-1 and TRBJ1-3; a possible D gene is TRBD1 (6 bases). The starting material was CD4+ T cells from PBMCs cultured with a peptide pool, obtained before COVID-19 vaccination. The receptor comes from a human donor who had a prior SARS-CoV-2 infection. The CDR3 loop reads CASSSGALAGNTIYF. CDR3 coding DNA: TGCGCCAGCAGCTCGGGGGCCCTGGCGGGAAACACCATATATTTT. The entire variable domain, with the rest obtained from reference TRBV5-1 and TRBJ1-3, is as follows: KAGVTQTPRYLIKTRGQQVTLSCSPISGHRSVSWYQQTPGQGLQFLFEYFSETQRNKGNFPGRFSGRQFSNSRSEMNVSTLELGDSALYLCASSSGALAGNTIYFGEGSWLTVV.